This T cell receptor beta chain originates from a study of control samples from healthy donors and cancer patients. CDR1 and CDR2 (germline): MNHEY, SVGAGI. The V segment lost 6 bases and the J segment 7 bases; nucleotides outside the gene matches: 9. This CDR3 region has 15 residues. Here immunoSEQ multiplex PCR was the method, and the copy in TCRdb shows in-frame clones only, minus some. This table has about 180,000 clones, 90% appearing once. The receptor's source is a woman aged 50 to 60 in good health. Sequences were obtained from blood. The gene calls are TRBV6-5 and TRBJ1-2, with 12 bases lining up with TRBD1. The CDR3 region has the DNA TGTGCCAGCAGGCTAACGGGACAGGGGGCAGGTGGCTACACCTTC. Translated, it gives CASRLTGQGAGGYTF.